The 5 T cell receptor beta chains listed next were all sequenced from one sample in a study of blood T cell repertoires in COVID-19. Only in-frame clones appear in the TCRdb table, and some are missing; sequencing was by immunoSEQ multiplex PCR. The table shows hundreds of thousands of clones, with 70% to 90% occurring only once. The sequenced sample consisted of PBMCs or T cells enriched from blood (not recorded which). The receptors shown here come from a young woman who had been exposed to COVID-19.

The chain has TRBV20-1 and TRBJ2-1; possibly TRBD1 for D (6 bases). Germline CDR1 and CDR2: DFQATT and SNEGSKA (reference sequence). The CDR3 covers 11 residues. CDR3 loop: CSRGSYNEQFF. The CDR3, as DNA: TGCAGCAGGGGCTCCTACAATGAGCAGTTCTTC.

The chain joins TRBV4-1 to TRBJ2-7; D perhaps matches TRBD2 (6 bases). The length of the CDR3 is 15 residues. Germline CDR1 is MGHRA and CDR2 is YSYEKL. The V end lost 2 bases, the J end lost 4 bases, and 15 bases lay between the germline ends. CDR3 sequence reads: CASSQPGLLSYEQYF. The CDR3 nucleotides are TGCGCCAGCAGCCAACCGGGACTCCTGTCTTACGAGCAGTACTTC.

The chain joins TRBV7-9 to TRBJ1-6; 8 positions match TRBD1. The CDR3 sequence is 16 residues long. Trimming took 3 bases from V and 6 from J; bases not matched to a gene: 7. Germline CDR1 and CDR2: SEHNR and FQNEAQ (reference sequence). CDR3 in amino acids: CASSFQGAMSNSPLHF. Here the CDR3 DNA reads TGTGCCAGCAGCTTCCAGGGGGCTATGAGTAATTCACCCCTCCACTTT.

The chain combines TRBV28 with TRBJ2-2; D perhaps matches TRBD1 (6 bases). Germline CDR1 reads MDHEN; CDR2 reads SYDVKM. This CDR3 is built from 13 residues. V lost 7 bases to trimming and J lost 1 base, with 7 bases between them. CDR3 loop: CASKGQNTGELFF. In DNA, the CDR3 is TGTGCCAGCAAGGGACAGAACACCGGGGAGCTGTTTTTT.

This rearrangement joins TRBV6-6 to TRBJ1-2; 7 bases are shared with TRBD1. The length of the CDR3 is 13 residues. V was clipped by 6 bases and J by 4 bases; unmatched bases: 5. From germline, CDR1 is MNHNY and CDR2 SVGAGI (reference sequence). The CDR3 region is CASSLGQSYGYTF. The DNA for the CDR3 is TGTGCCAGCAGCCTGGGACAGTCCTATGGCTACACCTTC.